A selection of T cell receptor beta chains follows, all from one sample in a study of blood T cell repertoires in COVID-19. Sequencing used immunoSEQ multiplex PCR; TCRdb keeps in-frame clones, though not all of them. The sample consists of 350,000 to 450,000 clones, 75% to 90% of them appearing once. What was sequenced was peripheral blood. These receptors were collected from a woman aged 55-70 years with COVID-19, enrolled during active disease. Both conserved end residues are part of each CDR3.

v_call	j_call	cdr3_aa
TRBV9	TRBJ2-3	CASSLPAGIKYF
TRBV7-2	TRBJ1-5	CASSLTTGGQPQHF
TRBV27	TRBJ2-7	CASSLKGLAERRYEQYF
TRBV19	TRBJ2-3	CASTLGGITDTQYF
TRBV7-2	TRBJ1-2	CASSLEPSRQGHYGYTF
TRBV4-1	TRBJ1-3	CASSQGDGRSGNTIYF
TRBV7-8	TRBJ1-2	CASSASHTGGGYTF
TRBV30	TRBJ1-3	CAWGGKQGALSGNTIYF
TRBV29-1	TRBJ1-1	CSVGYMGANTEAFF
TRBV12-3/TRBV12-4	TRBJ2-1	CASNNQGYEQFF
TRBV12-3/TRBV12-4	TRBJ1-2	CASATSTGGGYTF
TRBV7-2	TRBJ2-3	CASSQTPAGFSTDTQYF
TRBV9	TRBJ2-1	CASSVDPSLEQFF
TRBV4-2	TRBJ1-1	CASSRLDRPLNTEAFF
TRBV30	TRBJ2-7	CAWTTGDEQYF
TRBV7-6	TRBJ2-2	CASSRIRGLDTGELFF
TRBV2	TRBJ1-4	CASSGGSRLFF
TRBV2	TRBJ2-2	CGGGPGELFF
TRBV7-9	TRBJ1-5	CASSTNRGGGNQPQHF
TRBV18	TRBJ1-3	CASSPFPDFSGNTIYF
TRBV4-1	TRBJ1-1	CASSLGGRGVNTEAFF
TRBV2	TRBJ1-4	CASGLVRGRLEEKLFF
TRBV18	TRBJ1-2	CASSPRDRVRWGYTF
TRBV19	TRBJ1-1	CASSISGWMNTEAFF
TRBV11-2	TRBJ2-5	CASSLEHSLPQETQYF